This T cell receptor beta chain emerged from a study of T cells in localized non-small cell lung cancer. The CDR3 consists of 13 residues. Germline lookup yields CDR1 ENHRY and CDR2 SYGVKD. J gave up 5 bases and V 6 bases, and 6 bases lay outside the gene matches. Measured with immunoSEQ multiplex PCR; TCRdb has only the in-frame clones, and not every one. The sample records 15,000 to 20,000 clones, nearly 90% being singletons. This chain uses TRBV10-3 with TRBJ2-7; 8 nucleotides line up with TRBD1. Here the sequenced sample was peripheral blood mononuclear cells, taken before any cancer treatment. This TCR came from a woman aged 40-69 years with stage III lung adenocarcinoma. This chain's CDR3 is CAIRDRASNEQYF. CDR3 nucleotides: TGTGCCATCAGGGACAGGGCCTCGAACGAGCAGTACTTC.